This T cell receptor (beta chain) stems from a study of OX40 agonist ivuxolimab in advanced cancers. Study as a whole: Those treated in dose escalation had hepatocellular carcinoma, melanoma, renal cell cancer or head and neck cancer.

Notes on the study in general: Partial responders at 0.1-3.0 mg/kg showed near-lowest clonal expansion.

This CDR3 contains 10 residues. Peripheral blood came from all dose cohorts at three timepoints. The method was immunoSEQ multiplex PCR; TCRdb's version includes in-frame clones alone and lacks a portion of them. Among 70,000 to 95,000 clones listed, roughly 90% were seen once. As to this clone: Its antigen is unknown.

The chain combines TRBV21-1 with TRBJ1-1. TRBV21-1 is a pseudogene. Material: CD4+ or CD8+ T cells sorted from blood, obtained in a trial of the OX40 agonist ivuxolimab. This sequence originates from an adult with an advanced solid tumor such as melanoma, head and neck, liver or kidney cancer. DNA of the CDR3: TGTGCCAGCAGCAAAGGGAGGTTTTTCTTT. Translating it yields CASSKGRFFF.